This T cell receptor (beta chain) was profiled in a study of cytomegalovirus exposure and HLA in healthy donors. With respect to this clone: Antigen unknown.

Amplification used 60 Vbeta primers and 13 Jbeta primers. The protocol was immunoSEQ multiplex PCR, while the TCRdb copy is restricted to in-frame clones and leaves out a portion. This listing includes roughly 80,000 clones. Germline values: CDR1 WNHNN, CDR2 SYGVQD (reference sequence). V lost 8 bases and J 2 bases, leaving 16 bases between the germline ends. The CDR3 spans 15 residues. Unrecorded immune exposures were likely, despite nominal health at sampling. Study results and limitations: Per published accounts, TCR beta sequences correctly predicted the HLA-A and HLA-B alleles of most subjects. Later analysis indicated greater clonal expansion among HLA-associated TCR beta chains than among equally common other chains. Analysis performed later found roughly 17,000 TCR beta sequences associated with HLA alleles at 0.05 false discovery rate.

The chain joins TRBV10-1 to TRBJ1-3, with no clear D. The source is a man aged 45-65 years in good health and CMV-seropositive. The specimen was PBMCs. The CDR3 protein is CASPECGTAGNTIYF. The CDR3 DNA reads as TGCGCCAGCCCGGAGTGTGGCACGGCTGGAAACACCATATATTTT.